What follows describes a single T cell receptor (beta chain). This clonotype has a count of ten or more. Its cognate antigen has yet to be identified. Per-base qualities were not stored, and no clone one base away is much larger. The sample is drawn from a study of T-cell reconstitution after alpha-beta-depleted transplantation in children (TCRdb year 2016). Background on the whole study: Using TCR repertoire profiling, the study quantitatively followed how T-cell immune reconstitution unfolded in children after TCRalphabeta/CD19-depleted allogeneic hematopoietic cell transplantation. The full study reports these points: Over the following months the frequencies of hyperexpanded clones went down, and after one year T-cell counts and TCRbeta diversity were mostly credited to newly produced T cells. In some patients, the high TCRbeta diversity seen at day 60 was put down to recipient T cells and intrathymic progenitors that had survived conditioning. The apparently early recovery of alphabetaT-cell counts about two months after transplant reportedly depended on only several hundred rapidly expanded clones that came from non-depleted graft cells.

The CDR1 and CDR2 encoded by the germline V gene are ENHRY and SYGVKD. There are 11 amino acids in the CDR3, from cysteine to phenylalanine inclusive. The sequence is cut down to CDR3 DNA, 33 bases in frame from base 1. Trimming removed 4 bases from V and 3 bases from J, leaving 3 bases between the germline ends. The receptor library was made with PCR. Sequencing took place on an Illumina HiSeq 2500. TCR libraries were prepared with molecular barcoding, using unique molecular identifiers to normalize TCRbeta repertoire quantification. In-frame beta chains were kept once TCRdb had trimmed the public reads at Q25 with fastp and called clones with MiXCR. Every CDR3 protein is listed once, alongside the most common genes and DNA of its rows. The sample table records approximately 240,000 distinct CDR3 sequences; about 11% of these occur just once. The top ten clonotypes cover about 28% of the sample. The label giving this sample's treatment or condition can be read as: allogeneic hematopoietic cell transplantation with graft depleted of TCRalphabeta T cells and CD19 B cells. Transplant recipients were children who received TCRalphabeta/CD19-depleted allogeneic hematopoietic cell grafts.

The chain couples TRBV10-3 to TRBJ1-2, with an unclear D gene assignment. Sequences were derived from PBMCs, sampled before TCRalphabeta/CD19-depleted stem cell transplant. The source of this sequence is a child under two years old with acute myeloid leukemia, due to receive a stem cell transplant. CDR3 sequence: CAISGHYGYTF. The DNA is as follows: TGTGCCATCAGTGGACACTATGGCTACACCTTC.